These 18 T cell receptor beta chains were all obtained from the same sample, sequenced in a study of blood T cell repertoires in COVID-19. Method: immunoSEQ multiplex PCR; TCRdb's copy keeps in-frame clones and lacks some. The profile shows about 260,000 clones, roughly 82% of them singletons. The sequenced material came from PBMCs or T cells enriched from blood (not recorded which). The source of these receptors is a woman between 45 and 60 years old who had recovered from COVID-19.

The chain couples TRBV25-1 to TRBJ1-2; 7 nucleotides line up with TRBD1. The CDR3 extends over 13 amino acids. V lost 4 bases, J lost 5 bases, and 4 bases stayed unmatched. CDR1 MGHDK and CDR2 SYGVNS come from the germline V gene. As DNA, the CDR3 is TGTGCCAGCAGTGCCGGACAGGTATATGGCTACACCTTC. It encodes CASSAGQVYGYTF.

This chain joins TRBV30 and TRBJ1-6, with D unclear. CDR1 is GTSNPN and CDR2 is SVGIG in the germline V gene (reference sequence). Trimming shortened V by 7 bases and J by 7 bases, and 11 bases separated the two germline ends. CDR3 length equals 12 residues. The CDR3 bases are TGTGCCTCAACAGCGGGGAATTCACCCCTCCACTTT. It encodes CASTAGNSPLHF.

The CDR3 is CASSQGQETQYF. Here the CDR3 DNA reads TGTGCCAGCAGCCAAGGTCAGGAGACCCAGTACTTC. The J gene is TRBJ2-5, the V gene TRBV4-2; unclear D gene. There are 12 residues in the CDR3. The germline V gene encodes CDR1 LGHNA and CDR2 YNFKEQ. V gave up 1 base and J gave up 5 bases, with 5 bases separating them.

The chain combines TRBV11-3 with TRBJ2-2; 10 bases fit TRBD1. The germline CDR1 and CDR2 sequences are SGHNT and YENEEA. The CDR3 covers 18 residues. With V trimmed by 3 bases and J by 3 bases, 10 bases remained unmatched. CDR3 sequence: CASSLADRGRKDTGELFF. The CDR3, as DNA: TGTGCCAGCAGCTTGGCAGACAGGGGGCGTAAGGACACCGGGGAGCTGTTTTTT.

The gene calls are TRBV28 and TRBJ2-7; 7 nucleotides align to TRBD1. The CDR3 length is 14 residues. Trimming removed 4 bases from V and 4 bases from J; junction bases left unmatched: 7. Germline values: CDR1 MDHEN, CDR2 SYDVKM. Written as DNA, the CDR3 is TGTGCCAGCAGTTCCCCGGGACAGCGGTACGAGCAGTACTTC. Residues: CASSSPGQRYEQYF. The full variable domain, completed using reference TRBV28 and TRBJ2-7, is DVKVTQSSRYLVKRTGEKVFLECVQDMDHENMFWYRQDPGLGLRLIYFSYDVKMKEKGDIPEGYSVSREKKERFSLILESASTNQTSMYLCASSSPGQRYEQYFGPGTRLTVT.

The genes are TRBV30 and TRBJ2-7; TRBD1 is a possible D gene (5 bases). The germline CDR1 and CDR2 sequences are GTSNPN and SVGIG (reference sequence). V lost 0 bases and J 5 bases, leaving 17 bases between the germline ends. The CDR3 runs to 15 residues. The CDR3 DNA is TGTGCCTGGAGTGTACAATCAGGGATAGGCCACGAGCAGTACTTC. This gives the protein CAWSVQSGIGHEQYF.

This chain connects TRBV7-2 to TRBJ1-1, with D perhaps TRBD1 (6 bases). The V gene's germline CDR1 is SGHTA and CDR2 FQGNSA. Trimming stripped 5 bases from V and 4 bases from J, with 14 bases between. CDR3 length: 14 residues. The CDR3: CASSLTRGGTEAFF. The CDR3 nucleotides read TGTGCCAGCAGCCTAACGAGAGGGGGCACTGAAGCTTTCTTT.

The rearrangement uses TRBV7-3 and TRBJ2-2; 9 nucleotides agree with TRBD1. This CDR3 region has 14 residues. Germline V gene data show CDR1 as SGHTA and CDR2 as FQGTGA. The V gene end was trimmed by 4 bases and the J gene end by 6 bases; junction bases not matched to a gene: 3. The CDR3 reads CASSSGTGSGELFF. As DNA, the CDR3 is TGTGCCAGCAGCTCCGGGACAGGGTCCGGGGAGCTGTTTTTT.

In its sample, this clone was seen a few times. This chain uses TRBV18 with TRBJ1-2; D perhaps matches TRBD1 (6 bases). This CDR3 has 14 residues. Deletions cut 4 bases from V and 2 bases from J, with 11 bases between. Per the germline V gene, CDR1 is KGHSH and CDR2 is LQKENI. CDR3 in amino acids: CASSLQTGNYGYTF. The CDR3 nucleotides read TGTGCCAGCTCACTCCAGACAGGCAACTATGGCTACACCTTC.

This clone has only one observation. The V gene is TRBV4-3, the J gene TRBJ1-1, with D possibly matching TRBD1 (5 bases). The germline gives CDR1 LGHNA, CDR2 YSLEER. V dropped 0 bases and J dropped 4 bases, with 12 bases sitting between them. The CDR3 is made up of 15 amino acids. The CDR3 loop reads CASSQDGAGPTEAFF. CDR3 in DNA: TGCGCCAGCAGCCAAGATGGGGCAGGGCCCACTGAAGCTTTCTTT.

The chain joins TRBV5-1 to TRBJ1-1; 10 bases agree with TRBD1. Germline values: CDR1 SGHRS, CDR2 YFSETQ. CDR3 length: 16 residues. Trimming cost V 4 bases and J 6 bases; bases outside gene matches: 12. The CDR3 loop is CASSPEVGQGGSEAFF. The CDR3 nucleotides read TGCGCCAGCAGCCCGGAGGTTGGACAGGGGGGATCTGAAGCTTTCTTT.

The chain combines TRBV5-3 with TRBJ2-2, with TRBD1 matching over 9 bases. TRBV5-3 is assigned to the ORF class and has an uncertain function. The CDR3 extends over 16 amino acids. The V segment lost 4 bases and the J segment 6 bases; nucleotides outside the gene matches: 10. The CDR3: CARSTTDRGISGELFF. CDR3 DNA sequence: TGTGCCAGAAGCACAACGGACAGGGGAATATCCGGGGAGCTGTTTTTT.

The chain is built from TRBV2 and TRBJ2-1; TRBD2 matches 9 bases. Trimming at V came to 4 bases and at J to 5 bases, leaving 9 bases not matched to a gene. This CDR3 is 16 amino acids long. The V gene's germline CDR1 is SNHLY and CDR2 FYNNEI. CDR3 loop: CASSVEAGGLNNEQFF. Written as DNA, the CDR3 is TGTGCCAGCAGTGTGGAAGCGGGGGGCCTAAACAATGAGCAGTTCTTC.

This chain joins TRBV6-5 and TRBJ2-7; 9 nucleotides line up with TRBD1. This CDR3 has 14 residues. V lost 8 bases to trimming and J lost 4 bases; unmatched junction nucleotides: 9. Germline CDR1 is MNHEY and CDR2 is SVGAGI. The chain's CDR3 is CASGGQGGPYEQYF. DNA of the CDR3: TGTGCCAGCGGGGGACAGGGAGGTCCATACGAGCAGTACTTC.

The CDR3 nucleotides read TGTGCCAGCAGCCAAGATCACGGGGACTACGAGCAGTACTTC. Its translation: CASSQDHGDYEQYF. The V gene is TRBV14, the J gene TRBJ2-7; TRBD2 is a possible D gene (5 bases). Germline CDR1 and CDR2: SGHDN and FVKESK. The V and J ends lost 0 bases and 3 bases respectively, with 9 bases between them. This CDR3 is 14 amino acids long.

V usage is TRBV13 and J usage is TRBJ2-1; 8 positions agree with TRBD2. Germline values: CDR1 PRHDT, CDR2 FYEKMQ (reference sequence). The CDR3 consists of 15 residues. With 5 bases clipped from V and 0 bases from J, the junction kept 3 bases outside the gene matches. CDR3 sequence (DNA): TGTGCCAGCAGCCGGGGGACTAGCTCCTACAATGAGCAGTTCTTC. The encoded protein is CASSRGTSSYNEQFF.

About this clone: Other DNA sequences within the sample encode an identical CDR3. The chain carries TRBV6-4 and TRBJ2-5, with TRBD2 matching 10 bases. V lost 4 bases and J lost 4; bases outside the gene matches: 0. CDR1 and CDR2 (germline): MRHNA, SNTAGT. The CDR3 runs to 13 residues. CDR3 amino acids: CASSVAGGETQYF. The DNA of the CDR3 is TGTGCCAGCAGTGTAGCGGGAGGAGAGACCCAGTACTTC.

V is TRBV11-2 and J is TRBJ1-5; D uncertain. The CDR3 contains 15 residues. CDR1 SGHAT and CDR2 FQNNGV come from the germline V gene. V lost 1 base and J lost 1, with 8 bases in between. The CDR3 sequence: CASSLAAGSNQPQHF. CDR3 DNA: TGTGCCAGCAGCTTAGCGGCAGGCAGCAATCAGCCCCAGCATTTT.